The 10 T cell receptor beta chains reported below all come from one sample, sequenced in a study of T cell responses to AZD1222 COVID-19 vaccine. Method: immunoSEQ multiplex PCR; TCRdb's copy keeps in-frame clones and lacks some. The sample includes about 76,000 clones, 88% of them seen just once. Sequencing was performed on peripheral blood, taken on day 0 of AZD1222 vaccination. These receptors were taken from an adult in good health.

The chain links TRBV10-2 to TRBJ2-3, with 8 bases fitting TRBD2. This CDR3 is built from 14 residues. V trimming: 8 bases; J trimming: 3 bases; junction bases outside the gene matches: 7. Germline-derived CDR1 and CDR2 are WSHSY and SAAADI. This chain's CDR3 is CASSVAGLTDTQYF. CDR3 in DNA: TGCGCCAGCTCTGTAGCGGGGTTAACAGATACGCAGTATTTT.

V and J are TRBV5-1 and TRBJ2-1; 9 bases fit TRBD1. The J segment lost 3 bases and the V segment lost 2 bases, leaving 3 bases of the junction unmatched. The CDR3 runs 15 residues. In germline, CDR1 is SGHRS, CDR2 YFSETQ. CDR3 in DNA: TGCGCCAGCAGCTTTGTGACAGGGGGCTACAATGAGCAGTTCTTC. This translates into CASSFVTGGYNEQFF.

The rearrangement links TRBV28 to TRBJ1-2; TRBD1 matches at 9 bases. Per germline, CDR1 MDHEN and CDR2 SYDVKM. This CDR3 has 16 amino acids. With V trimmed by 6 bases and J by 8 bases, 16 bases remained unmatched. The CDR3: CASRSRTGAFARGYTF. The DNA of the CDR3 is TGTGCCAGCAGGTCCAGGACAGGGGCGTTTGCTAGAGGCTACACCTTC.

The chain combines TRBV9 with TRBJ2-3, with TRBD2 identical over 8 bases. This CDR3 is built from 16 residues. J was trimmed by 0 bases and V by 4 bases; bases with no gene match: 7. The V gene's germline CDR1 is SGDLS and CDR2 YYNGEE. The CDR3 loop is CASSRSGGASTDTQYF. DNA for the CDR3: TGTGCCAGCAGCAGGAGCGGGGGAGCTAGCACAGATACGCAGTATTTT.

The CDR3 DNA reads TGTGCCAGCAGTTTATGGAACGAGAATGAGCAGTTCTTC. Translated: CASSLWNENEQFF. V usage is TRBV28 and J usage is TRBJ2-1; D gene uncertain. Looked up from germline, CDR1 is MDHEN and CDR2 is SYDVKM. The CDR3 is 13 residues long. The V end was cut by 0 bases, the J end by 7 bases, with 7 bases between.

The chain couples TRBV5-1 to TRBJ1-2; 7 bases fit TRBD1. V lost 3 bases, J lost 7 bases, and 6 bases stayed unmatched. This CDR3 contains 13 residues. Germline assignment: CDR1 SGHRS and CDR2 YFSETQ. CDR3 DNA sequence: TGCGCCAGCAGCTCCTCACAGGGGTTTGGCTACACCTTC. Translation gives CASSSSQGFGYTF.

This clone appeared once. This chain uses TRBV6-4 with TRBJ1-2; maybe TRBD1 (6 bases). Trimming shortened V by 5 bases and J by 8 bases, and 24 bases separated the two germline ends. CDR1 is MRHNA, CDR2 SNTAGT, per germline. The CDR3 totals 16 residues. CDR3 protein: CASSISAEGGIGGYTF. The CDR3 DNA is TGTGCCAGCAGTATCTCCGCAGAGGGGGGAATCGGGGGCTACACCTTC.

The chain carries TRBV2 and TRBJ1-5; no clear D gene. Trimming left V 6 bases short and J 1 base short, with 16 bases between. Germline values: CDR1 SNHLY, CDR2 FYNNEI. The CDR3 loop spans 16 amino acids. The CDR3 DNA reads TGTGCCAGCAGGGTGGTTGGTGGGTCGAGCAATCAGCCCCAGCATTTT. Translation gives CASRVVGGSSNQPQHF.

This rearrangement joins TRBV11-2 to TRBJ2-1, with TRBD2 matching 8 bases. The germline gives CDR1 SGHAT, CDR2 FQNNGV. Unmatched junction bases numbered 5, after V lost 2 bases and J lost 2 bases. The CDR3 totals 16 residues. The CDR3 spells CASSLTGGLAYNEQFF. Here the CDR3 DNA reads TGTGCCAGCAGCTTAACGGGGGGGTTGGCCTACAATGAGCAGTTCTTC.

The V and J genes are TRBV5-1 and TRBJ1-4; no firm D call. CDR1 SGHRS and CDR2 YFSETQ come from the germline V gene. The germline V and J ends were trimmed by 4 bases and 4 bases, with 11 bases remaining between them. This CDR3 spans 14 amino acids. CDR3 DNA: TGCGCCAGCAGCCAAGACGGCTATAATGAAAAACTGTTTTTT. Translating gives CASSQDGYNEKLFF.